A selection of T cell receptor beta chains follows, all from one sample in a study of blood T cell repertoires in COVID-19. Measured with immunoSEQ multiplex PCR; TCRdb has only the in-frame clones, and not every one. This repertoire shows roughly 100,000 clones, 82% found once; its top ten account for 15% to 20%. Sequencing was done on a sample of peripheral blood. These receptors all stem from a man older than 75 with acute or convalescent COVID-19. Both conserved end residues are part of each CDR3. The order of the fields is J gene, V gene, clone size, D gene, CDR3 DNA, CDR3 protein. D genes are given only for firm matches. A row's size may be missing; if present it is once, few, many or a size class.

TRBJ1-1,TRBV5-1,.,.,TGCGCCAGCAGCTTGGTGCCCCAGGGGAATGAAGCTTTCTTT,CASSLVPQGNEAFF
TRBJ2-7,TRBV6-1,.,TRBD2,TGTGCCAGCAGTGAAGCGATGGGACTAGCGGGAGTCGAGCAGTACTTC,CASSEAMGLAGVEQYF
TRBJ1-2,TRBV4-1,.,.,TGCGCCAGCAGCCACCCCGGAGGCAACAACTATGGCTACACCTTC,CASSHPGGNNYGYTF
TRBJ2-6,TRBV7-8,.,.,TGTGCCAGCAGCTTAAACTCCGGGATAACTGGGGCCAACGTCCTGACTTTC,CASSLNSGITGANVLTF
TRBJ1-2,TRBV3-1/TRBV3-2,.,.,TGTGCCAGCAGCCAAGATCGGGGCAGGGAGGGCTATGGCTACACCTTC,CASSQDRGREGYGYTF
TRBJ1-6,TRBV30,.,TRBD1,TGTGCCTGGACCACGGACAGGGCTAATTCACCCCTCCACTTT,CAWTTDRANSPLHF
TRBJ1-6,TRBV7-2,once,TRBD1,TGTGCCAGTCAGGGGGCAGCGCTCAATTCACCCCTCCACTTT,CASQGAALNSPLHF
TRBJ1-2,TRBV12-3/TRBV12-4,.,.,TGTGCCAGCAGCCCACAGGGAAACTATGGCTACACCTTC,CASSPQGNYGYTF
TRBJ1-5,TRBV6-6,.,.,TGTGCCAGCAGTTACGGGACTTCGGGGATCAATCAGCCCCAGCATTTT,CASSYGTSGINQPQHF
TRBJ1-2,TRBV5-6,.,.,TGTGCCAGCAGCTTACTCGCGGGAGATGGCTACACCTTC,CASSLLAGDGYTF
TRBJ2-1,TRBV20-1,.,TRBD2,TGCAGTGCTAGTCAAGCGGGAGGGCCGACCACCTCCTACAATGAGCAGTTCTTC,CSASQAGGPTTSYNEQFF
TRBJ1-4,TRBV28,.,TRBD1,TGTGCCAGCAGTCCCGGGACAGACTATGAAAAACTGTTTTTT,CASSPGTDYEKLFF
TRBJ2-5,TRBV20-1,.,.,TGCAGTGCTGGGGAGTTAGAGACCCAGTACTTC,CSAGELETQYF
TRBJ2-1,TRBV4-3,.,.,TGCGCCAGCAGCCAAGACGCGGGGTTGGGTGAGCAGTTCTTC,CASSQDAGLGEQFF
TRBJ2-7,TRBV15,.,.,TGTGCCACCAGCCGGGACTCCTACGAGCAGTACTTC,CATSRDSYEQYF
TRBJ2-7,TRBV7-9,.,.,TGTGCCAGCAGCCCAACCAGGTTCGAGCAGTACTTC,CASSPTRFEQYF
TRBJ2-7,TRBV6-2/TRBV6-3,few,TRBD2,TGTGCCAGCAGCCCCGCGGGGGTAGGAACCTACGAGCAGTACTTC,CASSPAGVGTYEQYF
TRBJ2-2,TRBV3-1/TRBV3-2,.,.,TGTGCCAGCAGCCATGACAGGTTACTGAACACCGGGGAGCTGTTTTTT,CASSHDRLLNTGELFF
TRBJ2-3,TRBV30,.,TRBD2,TGTGCCTGGTCCGGACTAGCGGGGCGAAGGGATACGCAGTATTTT,CAWSGLAGRRDTQYF
TRBJ1-5,TRBV6-2/TRBV6-3,.,.,TGTGCCAGCAGTTACCCAGGGGTAAGCAATCAGCCCCAGCATTTT,CASSYPGVSNQPQHF
TRBJ1-2,TRBV12-5,.,TRBD1,TGTGCTAGTGGTTTGGGAGCCGACAGGGTATATGGCTACACCTTC,CASGLGADRVYGYTF
TRBJ1-5,TRBV4-1,.,TRBD1,TGCGCCAGCAGCCAAATACAGGGGGGTCGTAATCAGCCCCAGCATTTT,CASSQIQGGRNQPQHF
TRBJ2-5,TRBV10-2,.,TRBD1,TGCGCCAGCAGCGGAGACAGGGAAGAGACCCAGTACTTC,CASSGDREETQYF
TRBJ2-2,TRBV2,.,.,TGTGCCAGCGAGTGGTCAGGGCGGCCCGGGGAGCTGTTTTTT,CASEWSGRPGELFF
TRBJ1-4,TRBV13,.,TRBD1,TGTGCCAGCAGCTCCAGGGGGCAGGGGAAACTGTTTTTT,CASSSRGQGKLFF
TRBJ1-3,TRBV6-5,few,.,TGTGCCAGCAGTCCTAAAGGGAGGGGTGGAACCATATATTTT,CASSPKGRGGTIYF
TRBJ2-2,TRBV11-3,few,TRBD1,TGTGCCAGCAGCTCGGACAGGGGAAACACCGGGGAGCTGTTTTTT,CASSSDRGNTGELFF
TRBJ1-2,TRBV6-2/TRBV6-3,once,.,TGTGCCAGCAGTTACAGGGAGTTCTATGGCTACACCTTC,CASSYREFYGYTF
TRBJ2-6,TRBV7-2,few,.,TGTGCCAGCACACTAACAGGTACAGGTGCGAATGGGGCCAACGTCCTGACTTTC,CASTLTGTGANGANVLTF
TRBJ2-6,TRBV24-1,.,.,TGTGCCACCAGTGATAGAGAGGATGGGGCCAACGTCCTGACTTTC,CATSDREDGANVLTF
TRBJ2-7,TRBV19,.,TRBD1,TGTGCCAGTAGTAGAGAGGGACAGGGATACGAGCAGTACTTC,CASSREGQGYEQYF
TRBJ2-2,TRBV18,.,TRBD2,TGTGCCAGCTCACCGGGACTAGCGGAGCTGTTTTTT,CASSPGLAELFF
TRBJ1-2,TRBV5-4,.,.,TGTGCCAGCAAACTTCCGGGAGGGGCGAGCTATGGCTACACCTTC,CASKLPGGASYGYTF
TRBJ1-2,TRBV28,.,.,TGTGCCAGCAGTTTGCGGGGTGCGAATGGCTACACCTTC,CASSLRGANGYTF
TRBJ1-1,TRBV19,.,.,TGTGCCAGTAGTCCCCCAGGACAGCCGAACACTGAAGCTTTCTTT,CASSPPGQPNTEAFF
TRBJ1-4,TRBV7-9,.,TRBD1,TGTGCCAGCACCTCGGGACAGCTATTTGAAAAACTGTTTTTT,CASTSGQLFEKLFF
TRBJ2-5,TRBV19,.,TRBD2,TGTGCCAGTAGTGAACAGGGCGGGAGGGGGGAGACCCAGTACTTC,CASSEQGGRGETQYF
TRBJ2-1,TRBV9,.,.,TGTGCCAGCAGCCGGATACAGGGATATGAGCAGTTCTTC,CASSRIQGYEQFF
TRBJ2-3,TRBV9,.,.,TGTGCCAGCAGCGGACTCGGGGTCACAGATACGCAGTATTTT,CASSGLGVTDTQYF
TRBJ1-1,TRBV6-2/TRBV6-3,.,.,TGTGCCAGCAGTTCCGGGGGTTCGGGCACTGAAGCTTTCTTT,CASSSGGSGTEAFF
TRBJ1-1,TRBV6-5,.,.,TGTGCCAGCAGTTACTCTAGAGATATGAACACTGAAGCTTTCTTT,CASSYSRDMNTEAFF
TRBJ2-3,TRBV7-2,.,.,TGTGCCAGCAGCCCCGGGGGGCCCACAGATACGCAGTATTTT,CASSPGGPTDTQYF
TRBJ2-5,TRBV18,.,.,TGTGCCAGCTCACCCGGGCGAGGGGAGACCCAGTACTTC,CASSPGRGETQYF
TRBJ2-1,TRBV19,once,TRBD1,TGTGCCAGTAGTGTGGACAGGGGCTCCTACAATGAGCAGTTCTTC,CASSVDRGSYNEQFF
TRBJ1-4,TRBV3-1/TRBV3-2,.,TRBD1,TGTGCCAGCAGCCAAGGAGGGACAGTGAGTGAAAAACTGTTTTTT,CASSQGGTVSEKLFF